Following are 8 T cell receptor beta chains from one sample sequenced in a study of regulatory T cells in long-lasting Graves disease. Both iRepertoire HTBI primers and Arm-PCR of CDR3 regions were used to build the TCR beta libraries. TCRdb re-derived calls from the multiplex PCR reads in MiXCR, one entry per CDR3 protein. The sample shows about 530,000 distinct CDR3 sequences, roughly a sixth of them seen only once. The time point denotes: newly diagnosed GD, antithyroid drugs for less than 3 months. The TCR library used RNA extracted from PBMCs. This sample also appeared in a second study, on T cells in Graves' hyperthyroidism and ophthalmopathy.

This specimen consisted of peripheral blood mononuclear cells (PBMCs), obtained at new diagnosis, from a patient treated with antithyroid drugs. The receptor set was obtained from a woman aged 40-60 years with Graves disease.

This clonotype was found a few times. The chain joins TRBV19 to TRBJ2-7; 7 positions agree with TRBD1. This CDR3 spans 13 amino acids. Trimming at V came to 5 bases and at J to 6 bases, leaving 7 bases not matched to a gene. CDR1 LNHDA and CDR2 SQIVND come from the germline V gene (reference sequence). The CDR3 DNA follows: TGTGCCAGTAGTGAACAGGGGATAGGCGAGCAGTACTTC. Amino acids: CASSEQGIGEQYF.

In this sample, this clonotype turned up many times. This rearrangement joins TRBV28 to TRBJ1-1; D is perhaps TRBD1 (5 bases). The CDR3 totals 14 residues. Germline V gene lookup returns CDR1 MDHEN and CDR2 SYDVKM. CDR3 DNA sequence: TGTGCAAGCCAGCAGGGTGGTAGGTACACTGAAGCTTTCTTT. Protein: CASQQGGRYTEAFF. Together with reference TRBV28 and TRBJ1-1, the CDR3 gives the full variable domain: DVKVTQSSRYLVKRTGEKVFLECVQDMDHENMFWYRQDPGLGLRLIYFSYDVKMKEKGDIPEGYSVSREKKERFSLILESASTNQTSMYLCASQQGGRYTEAFFGQGTRLTVV.

This clonotype was picked up a small number of times. This chain connects TRBV19 to TRBJ1-6; the match to TRBD1 covers 7 bases. V gave up 5 bases and J gave up 0 bases; unmatched junction bases: 22. Germline CDR1 is LNHDA and CDR2 is SQIVND (reference sequence). There are 22 residues in the CDR3. The DNA of the CDR3 is TGTGCCAGTAGTCCAAGCAGCAGACCGGGACAGCCTACCTTCTCCTATAATTCACCCCTCCACTTT. Its translation: CASSPSSRPGQPTFSYNSPLHF.

This clonotype occurred many times. CDR3 sequence (DNA): TGTGCCAGCAGTCAACCAGTCGGTACGACAGGGGTCCCCTACACAGATACGCAGTATTTT. As protein: CASSQPVGTTGVPYTDTQYF. J is TRBJ2-3 and V is TRBV28, with 8 bases fitting TRBD1. The CDR3 length is 20 residues. V lost 5 bases, J lost 2 bases, and 21 bases stayed unmatched. Germline loops: CDR1 MDHEN, CDR2 SYDVKM.

A few counts support this clonotype. The V call is TRBV6-1, the J call TRBJ2-7; maybe TRBD2 (5 bases). This CDR3 has 13 amino acids. V lost 6 bases, J lost 7 bases, and 16 bases lay in between. In germline, CDR1 is MNHNS, CDR2 SASEGT. The DNA for the CDR3 is TGTGCCAGCAGCGGATTTCTTTCGGGGGAGCAGTACTTC. Its protein product is CASSGFLSGEQYF.

Ten or more counts support this clonotype. V gene TRBV3-1 combines with J gene TRBJ2-5, with TRBD2 identical over 7 bases. Trimming removed 3 bases from V and 5 bases from J; junction bases left unmatched: 6. The germline V gene encodes CDR1 LGHDT and CDR2 YNNKEL (reference sequence). CDR3 size: 14 residues. The CDR3: CASSHSSGGETQYF. The CDR3 DNA sequence: TGTGCCAGCAGCCATTCTAGCGGAGGGGAGACCCAGTACTTC.

This clonotype was detected only a few times. The chain combines TRBV28 with TRBJ1-5, with D uncertain. The CDR3 runs to 14 residues. Germline loops: CDR1 MDHEN, CDR2 SYDVKM. V dropped 3 bases and J dropped 5 bases, with 11 bases sitting between them. The CDR3 nucleotides are TGTGCCAGCAGTTTCATTGGCGACCATCAGCCCCAGCATTTT. This gives the protein CASSFIGDHQPQHF. The whole variable domain, remainder taken from reference TRBV28 and TRBJ1-5, is DVKVTQSSRYLVKRTGEKVFLECVQDMDHENMFWYRQDPGLGLRLIYFSYDVKMKEKGDIPEGYSVSREKKERFSLILESASTNQTSMYLCASSFIGDHQPQHFGDGTRLSIL.

This chain's CDR3 is CASSQGVFTDTQYF. The DNA for the CDR3 is TGTGCCAGCAGTCAGGGGGTATTCACAGATACGCAGTATTTT. The chain carries TRBV4-2 and TRBJ2-3, with 7 bases aligning to TRBD1. CDR1 and CDR2 (germline): LGHNA, YNFKEQ. This CDR3 spans 14 amino acids. J lost 2 bases, V lost 6 bases, and 5 bases had no gene match.